The T cell receptor beta chain under discussion was sequenced for a study of metastatic and nonmetastatic thyroid tumors. General study findings and limits: Significantly greater TCR beta diversity was reportedly found in malignant thyroid tumors than in benign nodules (in blood and tumor).

This clone was counted ten times or more. Antigen: not known. Every patient was untreated before thyroid surgery. How the authors handled the data: For papillary thyroid cancer, a distant-metastasis classifier was constructed from CDR3 differences observed across clinicopathological groups. TCRdb reassembled clones from the PCR reads with MiXCR. TCRdb assigned the V and J calls; the authors' analysis was not used. The table includes under 30,000 clones, around 14% detected once. Per germline, CDR1 MGHRA and CDR2 YSYEKL. The CDR3 covers 16 residues. Trimming removed 5 bases from V and 9 bases from J; junction bases left unmatched: 14.

This chain connects TRBV4-1 to TRBJ2-1; 9 nucleotides line up with TRBD2. The specimen sequenced was blood. The TCR sequence derives from a male donor with papillary thyroid cancer or a benign thyroid nodule (not recorded which). Some clones in this sample may be carry-over from other donors' samples. The CDR3 loop is CASSSSLAGSTVEQFF. The CDR3 coding sequence is TGCGCCAGCAGCTCCTCACTAGCGGGTTCTACAGTTGAGCAGTTCTTC.